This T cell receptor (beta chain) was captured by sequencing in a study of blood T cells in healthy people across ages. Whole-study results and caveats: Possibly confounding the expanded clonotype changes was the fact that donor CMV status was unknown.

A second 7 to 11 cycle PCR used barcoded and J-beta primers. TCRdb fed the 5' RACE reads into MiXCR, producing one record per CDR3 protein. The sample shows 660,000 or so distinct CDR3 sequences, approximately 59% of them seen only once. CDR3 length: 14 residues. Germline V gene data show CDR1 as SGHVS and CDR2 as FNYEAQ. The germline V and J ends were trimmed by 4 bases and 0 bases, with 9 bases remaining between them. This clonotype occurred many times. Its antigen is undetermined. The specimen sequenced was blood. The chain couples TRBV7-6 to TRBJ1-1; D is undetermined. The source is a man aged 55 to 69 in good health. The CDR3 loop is CASSSRAMNTEAFF. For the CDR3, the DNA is TGTGCCAGCAGCTCTAGGGCGATGAACACTGAAGCTTTCTTT.